These T cell receptor beta chains were read from a single sample in a study of blood T cell repertoires in COVID-19. Sequencing used immunoSEQ multiplex PCR; TCRdb keeps in-frame clones, though not all of them. The data show 300,000 to 400,000 clones, approximately 86% seen once. Sequencing was carried out using peripheral blood. Every receptor here comes from a woman aged 55-70 years with COVID-19, enrolled during active disease. The CDR3 runs from the conserved cysteine through the conserved F or W. Fields, in order: V gene, CDR3 protein.

>TRBV18
CASSPTGPNQPQHF
>TRBV5-4
CASKRTGGSSYNEQFF
>TRBV9
CASSVATSGGGTDTQYF
>TRBV13
CASSLAIGQGLYGYTF
>TRBV20-1
CSASFGHSYEQYF
>TRBV3-1/TRBV3-2
CASSPNPGSGGETQYF
>TRBV6-2/TRBV6-3
CASSFRDRSKYEQYF
>TRBV7-2
CASSSDRDSPLHF
>TRBV3-1/TRBV3-2
CASSLSGGTDSNQPQHF
>TRBV7-2
CASSLETGDYGYTF
>TRBV2
CASSNNRGGSDEQFF
>TRBV10-3
CAISPGHVSPLHF
>TRBV10-3
CAISRDSVNYGYTF
>TRBV6-6
CASSYSGGAGNEQFF
>TRBV29-1
CSAGTVDSYEQYF
>TRBV30
CAWSVYRPSGNTIYF
>TRBV2
CASTFSYEQYF
>TRBV9
CASSPQGEAFF
>TRBV19
CASSTQGNPYEQYF
>TRBV10-3
CAIRTSGGLQRYNEQFF
>TRBV4-1
CASSHDGTRIDEQYF
>TRBV9
CASSGTVYGYTF
>TRBV29-1
CSVGGLAGEPSSYEQYF
>TRBV30
CAWKGANEKLFF
>TRBV30
CAWSGDRLYGYTF
>TRBV6-5
CASSATGFEAFF
>TRBV6-2/TRBV6-3
CASSYRQETQYF
>TRBV24-1
CATIPEEEPSFLEAFF
>TRBV5-1
CASSGTQGSTDTQYF
>TRBV29-1
CSVAVQGSDYGYTF
>TRBV4-1
CASRRTRLAGARDTQYF
>TRBV7-8
CASSLDRGGAYGYTF
>TRBV27
CASSPGTGIETQYF
>TRBV19
CASSLWTGAGNTIYF
>TRBV19
CASSMYSQSNTDTQYF
>TRBV4-2
CASSQVQSQEEQYF
>TRBV7-7
CASTPGLKETQYF
>TRBV6-5
CASRRDRGYEQYF
>TRBV7-3
CASSRTSGGAFETQYF
>TRBV6-6
CASSYTQLNTEAFF
>TRBV12-3/TRBV12-4
CASNPGQDYGYTF
>TRBV6-5
CASSYAGPDNEQFF
>TRBV5-1
CASSDKAGGYPEQYF
>TRBV19
CASSNPDISGELFF
>TRBV30
CAWTRGSGDGYTF
>TRBV3-1/TRBV3-2
CASSQSMEIYGYTF
>TRBV30
CAWSAQGYEQYF
>TRBV11-1
CASSLTGGTEAFF
>TRBV18
CASSPPGPGGEKLFF
>TRBV30
CAWSVQGPYGYTF
>TRBV6-2/TRBV6-3
CASSPGHWTAGYTF
>TRBV7-3
CASSPTGGDGYTF
>TRBV10-1
CASSPEPDRETQYF
>TRBV6-1
CASSEYRDQPQHF
>TRBV11-2
CASSWAGGLADTQYF
>TRBV9
CASSGQGVVPEAFF
>TRBV5-1
CASSFTGQGVYGYTF
>TRBV2
CASSGTGPGELFF
>TRBV7-6
CASSSFQGLAGETQYF
>TRBV10-2
CASSRTYTEAFF